This T cell receptor beta chain came from a study of cytomegalovirus exposure and HLA in healthy donors. Study-wide findings and caveats: Some public TCRs appeared in many individuals, while most sequences were rare.

PCR amplification relied on 60 Vbeta primers (plus 13 Jbeta primers). The protocol was immunoSEQ multiplex PCR, while the TCRdb copy is restricted to in-frame clones and leaves out a portion. Found here are about 130,000 clones, roughly 70% of them singletons; the top ten hold around 4.7%. As concerns this clone: Its antigen is undetermined.

Germline CDR1 is LNHDA and CDR2 is SQIVND (reference sequence). The V gene end was trimmed by 6 bases and the J gene end by 7 bases; junction bases not matched to a gene: 15. The CDR3 consists of 16 residues. V usage is TRBV19 and J usage is TRBJ2-1; the match to TRBD1 covers 7 bases. The clonotype comes from a man aged 18 to 29 in good health and CMV-seropositive. Source material: PBMCs. The CDR3 protein is CASSETGTRLRNEQFF. In DNA form, the CDR3 reads TGTGCCAGTAGCGAGACAGGGACACGTCTCAGAAATGAGCAGTTCTTC.